These 8 T cell receptor beta chains were sequenced from one sample in a study of vaccination and CD4 T cells after COVID-19. As for treatment: roughly nine-day PBMC culture with coronavirus spike peptide pools or control peptides (ViraFEST assay). The Oncomine TCR Beta short-read assay generated sequence data from the DNA of cultured CD4+ T cells. From the PCR reads, TCRdb called clonotypes with MiXCR, one entry per CDR3 protein. The sample has about 18,000 distinct CDR3 sequences, roughly two fifths seen once; the top ten hold 7.2%. No cognate antigen is known for these TCRs. The specimen was CD4+ T cells from blood, cultured in vitro, collected after SARS-CoV-2 vaccination. All receptors derive from a human donor who had recovered from COVID-19.

The table lists this clonotype with a few counts. Mismatch with germline at one junction end may stem from a read error. V gene TRBV27 combines with J gene TRBJ1-1; TRBD1 might be the D (6 bases). Looked up from germline, CDR1 is MNHEY and CDR2 is SMNVEV (reference sequence). The CDR3 spans 15 residues. CDR3 nucleotides: TGTGCCAGCAGTTTCCTAAGCACCCGGGACACAGAAGCTTTCTTT. It specifies CASSFLSTRDTEAFF.

Only a few counts were recorded for this clonotype. This chain joins TRBV11-3 and TRBJ2-7; tentatively, D is TRBD2 (6 bases). Trimming shortened V by 3 bases and J by 0 bases, and 6 bases separated the two germline ends. The CDR3 length is 13 residues. Per germline, CDR1 SGHNT and CDR2 YENEEA. In DNA form, the CDR3 reads TGTGCCAGCAGCTTGACTAGCTCCTACGAGCAGTACTTC. Amino acids: CASSLTSSYEQYF.

The chain's CDR3 is CASSEIALEGNTIYF. The CDR3 coding sequence is TGTGCCAGCAGTGAGATTGCACTAGAAGGAAACACCATATATTTT. This rearrangement joins TRBV6-1 to TRBJ1-3, with D hard to call. The V end lost 3 bases, the J end lost 4 bases, and 13 bases lay between the germline ends. Looked up from germline, CDR1 is MNHNS and CDR2 is SASEGT. The CDR3 runs to 15 residues.

This clonotype was seen more than once but under ten times. The chain uses TRBV19 and TRBJ1-2; weak D call: TRBD1 (6 bases). The germline gives CDR1 LNHDA, CDR2 SQIVND (reference sequence). V was pared by 9 bases and J by 5 bases, with 16 bases between. The CDR3 is made up of 13 amino acids. Here the CDR3 reads CASTPGQSYGYTF. The CDR3 DNA reads TGTGCCAGCACACCGGGACAATCGTATGGCTACACCTTC.

This sequence joins TRBV19 and TRBJ1-6; the match to TRBD1 covers 7 bases. In germline, CDR1 is LNHDA, CDR2 SQIVND (reference sequence). The length of the CDR3 is 16 residues. With 3 bases clipped from V and 7 bases from J, the junction kept 9 bases outside the gene matches. This CDR3 is CASSITPGRGNSPLHF. In nucleotides, the CDR3 is TGTGCCAGTAGTATCACCCCCGGCAGGGGGAATTCACCCCTCCACTTT.

The rearrangement uses TRBV30 and TRBJ2-3; D is perhaps TRBD1 (6 bases). CDR1 is GTSNPN, CDR2 SVGIG, per germline (reference sequence). The CDR3 is made up of 14 amino acids. Between the trimmed V and J ends, which lost 2 bases and 4 bases, there was a span of 13 bases. This chain's CDR3 is CAWSQGQGSDTQYF. In nucleotides, the CDR3 is TGTGCCTGGAGTCAGGGGCAGGGTTCAGATACGCAGTATTTT.

This clonotype showed up just a few times. The chain couples TRBV15 to TRBJ1-2, with unresolved D. CDR3 length: 16 amino acids. V dropped 0 bases and J dropped 1 base, with 12 bases sitting between them. The germline gives CDR1 LNHNV, CDR2 YYDKDF (reference sequence). CDR3 DNA: TGTGCCACCAGCAGAGATAGAGGCAGAGTTAACTATGGCTACACCTTC. This sequence encodes CATSRDRGRVNYGYTF.

The CDR3 spells CASSASTGYASSDGYTF. The DNA for the CDR3 is TGTGCCAGTAGTGCCTCGACAGGGTACGCCTCGTCGGACGGCTACACCTTC. The V and J genes are TRBV19 and TRBJ1-2; 7 positions match TRBD1. V lost 5 bases, J lost 8 bases, and 20 bases stayed unmatched. There are 17 residues in the CDR3. CDR1 is LNHDA, CDR2 SQIVND, per germline (reference sequence).